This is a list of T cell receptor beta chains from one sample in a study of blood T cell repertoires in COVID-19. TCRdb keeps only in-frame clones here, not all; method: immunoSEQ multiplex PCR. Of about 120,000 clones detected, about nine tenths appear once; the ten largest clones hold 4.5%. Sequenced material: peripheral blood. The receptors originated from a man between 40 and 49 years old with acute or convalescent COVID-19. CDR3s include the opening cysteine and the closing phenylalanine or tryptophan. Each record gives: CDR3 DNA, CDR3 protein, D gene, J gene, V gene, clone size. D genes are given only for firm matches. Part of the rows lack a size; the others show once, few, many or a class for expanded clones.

cdr3_nt: TGTGCCAGCAGCAAGGGACTAGCGGGAGCGTCGGGTAGGGAGCAGTTCTTC; cdr3_aa: CASSKGLAGASGREQFF; d_call: TRBD2; j_call: TRBJ2-1; v_call: TRBV5-4; clone_size: NA
cdr3_nt: TGTGCCAGCAGTTACTCGGTGGGACAGAACACCGGGGAGCTGTTTTTT; cdr3_aa: CASSYSVGQNTGELFF; d_call: NA; j_call: TRBJ2-2; v_call: TRBV6-5; clone_size: NA
cdr3_nt: TGTGCCAGCAGCAATAGTGCTAATGAAAAACTGTTTTTT; cdr3_aa: CASSNSANEKLFF; d_call: NA; j_call: TRBJ1-4; v_call: TRBV21-1; clone_size: NA
cdr3_nt: TGTGCCAGCACCAAAGGGGGCAGTGGCTACACCTTC; cdr3_aa: CASTKGGSGYTF; d_call: TRBD1; j_call: TRBJ1-2; v_call: TRBV12-3/TRBV12-4; clone_size: NA
cdr3_nt: TGTGCCAGCAGTGATAACGAGCAGTACTTC; cdr3_aa: CASSDNEQYF; d_call: NA; j_call: TRBJ2-7; v_call: TRBV25-1; clone_size: NA
cdr3_nt: TGTGCCAGTAGATCCACCGGGACAGGGGACTATGGCTACACCTTC; cdr3_aa: CASRSTGTGDYGYTF; d_call: TRBD1; j_call: TRBJ1-2; v_call: TRBV19; clone_size: once
cdr3_nt: TGTGCCAGTACGAACCAGGGTTGGAGAGGCTACACCTTC; cdr3_aa: CASTNQGWRGYTF; d_call: NA; j_call: TRBJ1-2; v_call: TRBV19; clone_size: NA
cdr3_nt: TGTGCCTGGAGTGTCAGGGTCGAGACCCAGTACTTC; cdr3_aa: CAWSVRVETQYF; d_call: NA; j_call: TRBJ2-5; v_call: TRBV30; clone_size: NA
cdr3_nt: TGTGCCAGCAGCCAAGCAGGGCGCATGAACACTGAAGCTTTCTTT; cdr3_aa: CASSQAGRMNTEAFF; d_call: NA; j_call: TRBJ1-1; v_call: TRBV7-2; clone_size: NA
cdr3_nt: TGCGCCAGCAGCCAAGATGCGGGTATAGGGGGAGAGACCCAGTACTTC; cdr3_aa: CASSQDAGIGGETQYF; d_call: NA; j_call: TRBJ2-5; v_call: TRBV4-1; clone_size: few
cdr3_nt: TGCGCCAGCAGCCCCCAACTAGCGGGAGGGCCTATCGCCGGGGAGCTGTTTTTT; cdr3_aa: CASSPQLAGGPIAGELFF; d_call: TRBD2; j_call: TRBJ2-2; v_call: TRBV5-1; clone_size: NA
cdr3_nt: TGTGCCAGCAGCTTAACAGGTGGGAACACTGAAGCTTTCTTT; cdr3_aa: CASSLTGGNTEAFF; d_call: NA; j_call: TRBJ1-1; v_call: TRBV7-9; clone_size: NA
cdr3_nt: TGTGCCTGGAGTGTCGGTAGTTTCACCGGGGAGCTGTTTTTT; cdr3_aa: CAWSVGSFTGELFF; d_call: NA; j_call: TRBJ2-2; v_call: TRBV30; clone_size: NA
cdr3_nt: TGTGCCAGCAGCCCCCGACAGGATGGCTACACCTTC; cdr3_aa: CASSPRQDGYTF; d_call: NA; j_call: TRBJ1-2; v_call: TRBV7-9; clone_size: NA
cdr3_nt: TGTGCCAGCAGCCCGGGGACTAGCGGGCTCCAAGAGACCCAGTACTTC; cdr3_aa: CASSPGTSGLQETQYF; d_call: TRBD2; j_call: TRBJ2-5; v_call: TRBV9; clone_size: NA
cdr3_nt: TGTGCCAGTAGTTGGGCGGGACAGATGAACACTGAAGCTTTCTTT; cdr3_aa: CASSWAGQMNTEAFF; d_call: TRBD1; j_call: TRBJ1-1; v_call: TRBV19; clone_size: NA
cdr3_nt: TGTGCCTGGAGTGTAGGAGGTTCCGTGGTGAACACTGAAGCTTTCTTT; cdr3_aa: CAWSVGGSVVNTEAFF; d_call: NA; j_call: TRBJ1-1; v_call: TRBV30; clone_size: NA
cdr3_nt: TGTGCCAGTAGTCCCGACAGGTACTATCAGCCCCAGCATTTT; cdr3_aa: CASSPDRYYQPQHF; d_call: NA; j_call: TRBJ1-5; v_call: TRBV19; clone_size: NA
cdr3_nt: TGTGCCAGCAGCTTAGCATTGGGCCCCCCCCTGGGCAGGGGCCAAGAGACCCAGTACTTC; cdr3_aa: CASSLALGPPLGRGQETQYF; d_call: NA; j_call: TRBJ2-5; v_call: TRBV7-2; clone_size: NA
cdr3_nt: TGTGCCAGCCGGAGACAGGGACCCATGAACACTGAAGCTTTCTTT; cdr3_aa: CASRRQGPMNTEAFF; d_call: TRBD1; j_call: TRBJ1-1; v_call: TRBV18; clone_size: NA
cdr3_nt: TGCGCCAGCAGCCCCAGGGGCAGGGAGAGGTACGAGCAGTACTTC; cdr3_aa: CASSPRGRERYEQYF; d_call: NA; j_call: TRBJ2-7; v_call: TRBV5-1; clone_size: NA
cdr3_nt: TGCGCCAGCAGCATACCGGGACTAGCGGAGAACGAGCAGTACTTC; cdr3_aa: CASSIPGLAENEQYF; d_call: TRBD2; j_call: TRBJ2-7; v_call: TRBV5-1; clone_size: NA
cdr3_nt: TGTGCCAGCTCTCGAAGCGGGGAGAGGGAGACCCAGTACTTC; cdr3_aa: CASSRSGERETQYF; d_call: TRBD2; j_call: TRBJ2-5; v_call: TRBV18; clone_size: few
cdr3_nt: TGCGCCAGCAGCTTGGGACTAGCGGGGGACGCCGTCTATACGCAGTATTTT; cdr3_aa: CASSLGLAGDAVYTQYF; d_call: TRBD2; j_call: TRBJ2-3; v_call: TRBV5-1; clone_size: NA
cdr3_nt: TGTGCCTGGAGTGTAACAGGGGACACCGGGGAGCTGTTTTTT; cdr3_aa: CAWSVTGDTGELFF; d_call: TRBD1; j_call: TRBJ2-2; v_call: TRBV30; clone_size: NA
cdr3_nt: TGTGCCAGCAGTCCGTTTCAGATAAGCTCTGGAAACACCATATATTTT; cdr3_aa: CASSPFQISSGNTIYF; d_call: NA; j_call: TRBJ1-3; v_call: TRBV27; clone_size: once